This T cell receptor (beta chain) was identified during a study of radiotherapy plus CTLA-4 blockade in lung cancer. Overall study context: Among patients, approximately 17% showed objective responses, and around 30% had disease control.

The table came from immunoSEQ multiplex PCR; TCRdb's copy has only in-frame clones and leaves some out. Of about 87,000 clones listed, 70% to 90% are singletons. CDR3 length: 16 amino acids. With 2 bases clipped from V and 7 bases from J, the junction kept 6 bases outside the gene matches. Germline lookup yields CDR1 MNHEY and CDR2 SVGAGI. Findings and caveats of the study: In blood, after radiotherapy plus ipilimumab, tumor-derived TCR clones expanded. Early clonal dynamics of blood T cells, together with interferon-beta, were reported as the best response predictor.

In chemo-refractory metastatic non-small-cell lung cancer, patients got ipilimumab CTLA-4 blockade together with focal radiation. Turning to this clone: The antigen remains unidentified.

The chain links TRBV6-5 to TRBJ2-3; 13 nucleotides align to TRBD2. Sequenced here: peripheral blood, sampled from a patient treated with radiotherapy plus ipilimumab. This clonotype was obtained from a human donor with non-small cell lung cancer that progressed on radiotherapy plus ipilimumab. The CDR3 is CASSYPGLAGAYTQYF. DNA for the CDR3: TGTGCCAGCAGTTACCCCGGACTAGCGGGAGCTTATACGCAGTATTTT.